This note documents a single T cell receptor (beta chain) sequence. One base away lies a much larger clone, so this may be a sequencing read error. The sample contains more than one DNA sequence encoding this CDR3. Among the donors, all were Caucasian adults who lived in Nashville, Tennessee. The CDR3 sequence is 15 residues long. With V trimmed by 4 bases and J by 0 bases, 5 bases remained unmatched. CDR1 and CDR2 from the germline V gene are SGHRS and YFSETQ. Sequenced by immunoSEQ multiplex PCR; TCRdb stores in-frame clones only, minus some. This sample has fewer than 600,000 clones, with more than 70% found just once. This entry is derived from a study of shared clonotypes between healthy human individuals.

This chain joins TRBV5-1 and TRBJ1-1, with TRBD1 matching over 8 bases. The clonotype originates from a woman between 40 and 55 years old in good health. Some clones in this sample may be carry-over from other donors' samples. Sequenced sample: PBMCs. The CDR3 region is CASSPRTGMNTEAFF. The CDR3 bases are TGCGCCAGCAGCCCCCGGACAGGGATGAACACTGAAGCTTTCTTT.